Listed below are T cell receptor beta chains from one sample, sequenced in a study of T cell clones after liver transplantation. The repertoire was sequenced with immunoSEQ multiplex PCR; TCRdb's copy has only in-frame clones and lacks some. Of 90,000 to 120,000 clones detected, approximately 78% appear once; the ten largest clones hold roughly 0.9%. The sequenced sample was CD4+ T cells from blood, obtained before liver transplant. The receptor source for this set is a human donor who received a liver transplant. CDR3s include the opening cysteine and the closing phenylalanine or tryptophan. D genes are given only for firm matches. Only some rows state a clone size, as once, few, many or a class for expanded clones.

V,size,J,D,DNA,CDR3
TRBV4-1,NA,TRBJ2-2,TRBD2,TGCGCCAGCAGCCCCATTAGCGGGACTAACACCGGGGAGCTGTTTTTT,CASSPISGTNTGELFF
TRBV5-5,once,TRBJ1-2,TRBD1,TGTGCCAGCAGCTTGGCCGGGACAGGGGGCGCATCTACCTATGGCTACACCTTC,CASSLAGTGGASTYGYTF
TRBV5-1,few,TRBJ2-5,TRBD2,TGCGCCAGCAGCCTCCGGACTAGCGGGGGGGAGACCCAGTACTTC,CASSLRTSGGETQYF
TRBV14,NA,TRBJ1-1,TRBD1,TGTGCCAGCAGCCGCCGGTTCGGGACAGGGGACACTGAAGCTTTCTTT,CASSRRFGTGDTEAFF
TRBV9,few,TRBJ2-5,NA,TGTGCCAGCAGCGCAAGTCCACGAGGGGCAGGGGAGACCCAGTACTTC,CASSASPRGAGETQYF
TRBV27,NA,TRBJ2-2,NA,TGTGCCAGCAGTAGCGAAGTACAGAGAAACACCGGGGAGCTGTTTTTT,CASSSEVQRNTGELFF
TRBV6-1,NA,TRBJ2-5,NA,TGTGCCAGCAGCTCCCCCCACGGGAGCTTCGAGACCCAGTACTTC,CASSSPHGSFETQYF
TRBV6-6,NA,TRBJ2-2,TRBD1,TGTGCCAGCAGACTACCGGGACAGCCAAACACCGGGGAGCTGTTTTTT,CASRLPGQPNTGELFF
TRBV7-2,NA,TRBJ2-2,NA,TGTGCCAGCCGCTCGACAGGGAACACCGGGGAGCTGTTTTTT,CASRSTGNTGELFF
TRBV10-3,NA,TRBJ2-1,TRBD2,TGTGCCATCAGTGAGTTCGCGGGAGGCGACAATGAGCAGTTCTTC,CAISEFAGGDNEQFF
TRBV16,NA,TRBJ1-2,NA,TGTGCCAGCAGCCAGCCCCCGGGAGCTAGAGCTAACTATGGCTACACCTTC,CASSQPPGARANYGYTF
TRBV14,NA,TRBJ1-2,NA,TGTGCCAGTAGCCCTATCCGGGACATTCACTATGGCTACACCTTC,CASSPIRDIHYGYTF
TRBV19,NA,TRBJ1-1,NA,TGTGCCAGTTTGCAGAACACTGAAGCTTTCTTT,CASLQNTEAFF
TRBV18,NA,TRBJ1-3,TRBD1,TGTGCCAGCTCACCGGACAGGGGGAACACCATATATTTT,CASSPDRGNTIYF
TRBV5-6,NA,TRBJ1-1,NA,TGTGCCAGCAGCTTTGTGGGGACTGAAGCTTTCTTT,CASSFVGTEAFF
TRBV5-1,NA,TRBJ2-5,TRBD2,TGCGCCAGCAGCTTAACGGGTAGCGGGACGCAAGAGACCCAGTACTTC,CASSLTGSGTQETQYF
TRBV4-1,NA,TRBJ1-4,NA,TGCGCCAGCAGCCAAGAAGACCGACGAAATGAAAAACTGTTTTTT,CASSQEDRRNEKLFF
TRBV29-1,NA,TRBJ1-6,NA,TGCAGCGTTGAAGATAAGAGGTTTTGGAGTAGCTCCTATAATTCACCCCTCCACTTT,CSVEDKRFWSSSYNSPLHF
TRBV27,NA,TRBJ1-5,NA,TGTGCCAGCAGTTTAGGGGGGCTAGGCAATCAGCCCCAGCATTTT,CASSLGGLGNQPQHF
TRBV2,NA,TRBJ1-4,NA,TGTGCCAGCAGGATTAGAAATGAAAAACTGTTTTTT,CASRIRNEKLFF
TRBV7-2,NA,TRBJ2-2,TRBD2,TGTGCCAGCACCACGGCGGGAGCGAACACCGGGGAGCTGTTTTTT,CASTTAGANTGELFF
TRBV10-2,once,TRBJ1-6,NA,TGCGCCAGCAGTGAAGGAGTAAATTCACCCCTCCACTTT,CASSEGVNSPLHF
TRBV7-6,once,TRBJ1-4,TRBD1,TGTGCCAGCAGCCCGGGACAGGGTAATGAAAAACTGTTTTTT,CASSPGQGNEKLFF
TRBV19,NA,TRBJ2-7,NA,TGTGCCAGTAGTATAGAAAAGAGCTCCTACGAGCAGTACTTC,CASSIEKSSYEQYF
TRBV5-4,NA,TRBJ1-2,NA,TGTGCCAGCAGCCAAGGACAGAACTATGGCTACACCTTC,CASSQGQNYGYTF
TRBV7-3,NA,TRBJ2-3,TRBD2,TGTGCCAGCAGCTCCCAGCCCCGACTAGCGGCAGATACGCAGTATTTT,CASSSQPRLAADTQYF